Following are 17 T cell receptor beta chains from one sample sequenced in a study of blood T cell repertoires in COVID-19. The protocol was immunoSEQ multiplex PCR, while the TCRdb copy is restricted to in-frame clones and leaves out a portion. The data contain around 250,000 clones, 86% of them singletons. Sequencing input: peripheral blood. These receptors all stem from a woman between 25 and 40 years old with active or convalescent COVID-19.

This clone was seen a few times. Within the sample, other DNA sequences also encode this same CDR3. The chain links TRBV6-4 to TRBJ2-3, with 8 bases fitting TRBD2. The CDR3 extends over 15 amino acids. Trimming cost V 0 bases and J 1 base; bases outside gene matches: 0. Looked up from germline, CDR1 is MRHNA and CDR2 is SNTAGT. The CDR3 loop reads CASSDSRGGTDTQYF. In nucleotides, the CDR3 is TGTGCCAGCAGTGACTCGCGGGGGGGCACAGATACGCAGTATTTT.

The chain links TRBV29-1 to TRBJ1-2; perhaps TRBD1 as D (6 bases). The CDR3 spans 14 residues. Trimming took off 2 bases at V and 8 bases at J, with 18 bases between the two ends. Per germline, CDR1 SQVTM and CDR2 ANQGSEA. The CDR3 here is CSVENRRTARGYTF. The CDR3 DNA reads as TGCAGCGTTGAAAATCGAAGGACAGCCCGGGGCTACACCTTC. Complete variable domain (other parts from reference TRBV29-1 and TRBJ1-2): SAVISQKPSRDICQRGTSLTIQCQVDSQVTMMFWYRQQPGQSLTLIATANQGSEATYESGFVIDKFPISRPNLTFSTLTVSNMSPEDSSIYLCSVENRRTARGYTFGSGTRLTVV.

The V gene is TRBV3-1 (or the pseudogene TRBV3-2), the J gene TRBJ1-5, with TRBD1 identical over 9 bases. The CDR3 covers 16 residues. J lost 0 bases, V lost 5 bases, and 5 bases had no gene match. From germline, CDR1 is LGHDT and CDR2 YNNKEL (reference sequence). This CDR3 is CASSSGTGISNQPQHF. In DNA, the CDR3 is TGTGCCAGCAGCAGTGGGACAGGGATTAGCAATCAGCCCCAGCATTTT.

V gene TRBV7-6 combines with J gene TRBJ2-1; 7 positions agree with TRBD2. From germline, CDR1 is SGHVS and CDR2 FNYEAQ. CDR3 length: 16 amino acids. The junction had 9 bases not matched to a gene; V was cut back by 5 bases and J by 2 bases. CDR3 sequence: CASSPRAGYTYNEQFF. The CDR3 DNA sequence: TGTGCCAGCAGCCCACGAGCGGGGTACACCTACAATGAGCAGTTCTTC.

The chain uses TRBV7-2 and TRBJ2-3; 14 bases match TRBD2. This CDR3 spans 17 amino acids. Germline V gene lookup returns CDR1 SGHTA and CDR2 FQGNSA. With 3 bases clipped from V and 4 bases from J, the junction kept 6 bases outside the gene matches. CDR3: CASSLGLAGVGADTQYF. The CDR3 DNA follows: TGTGCCAGCAGCTTGGGACTAGCGGGGGTAGGGGCAGATACGCAGTATTTT. Full variable domain (outside the CDR3, taken from reference TRBV7-2 and TRBJ2-3): GAGVSQSPSNKVTEKGKDVELRCDPISGHTALYWYRQSLGQGLEFLIYFQGNSAPDKSGLPSDRFSAERTGGSVSTLTIQRTQQEDSAVYLCASSLGLAGVGADTQYFGPGTRLTVL.

This clone is a singleton in its sample. The chain couples TRBV30 to TRBJ2-7, with 8 bases aligning to TRBD2. The CDR3 is 13 residues long. V lost 3 bases and J lost 4; bases outside the gene matches: 5. The germline V gene encodes CDR1 GTSNPN and CDR2 SVGIG (reference sequence). CDR3 coding DNA: TGTGCCTGGAGCGTAGCGGGATTTTACGAGCAGTACTTC. Its protein is CAWSVAGFYEQYF.

The gene calls are TRBV2 and TRBJ1-6, with TRBD1 matching 10 bases. The length of the CDR3 is 16 residues. CDR1 is SNHLY and CDR2 is FYNNEI in the germline V gene. Losses at the gene ends were 1 base for V and 9 bases for J; bases not matched to a gene: 6. The CDR3 region has the DNA TGTGCCAGCAGTGAAGGGGGGACAGGGGAAGGTTCACCCCTCCACTTT. This sequence encodes CASSEGGTGEGSPLHF.

This chain connects TRBV6-5 to TRBJ1-2, with 7 bases identical to TRBD1. The germline gives CDR1 MNHEY, CDR2 SVGAGI. J was trimmed by 6 bases and V by 0 bases; bases with no gene match: 10. This CDR3 is 16 amino acids long. CDR3 residues: CASSYSQDRFLDGYTF. The CDR3, as DNA: TGTGCCAGCAGTTACTCCCAGGACAGGTTCTTGGATGGCTACACCTTC.

The genes are TRBV19 and TRBJ1-2; no definite D call. V was clipped by 4 bases and J by 3 bases, with 6 bases between them. The germline CDR1 and CDR2 sequences are LNHDA and SQIVND (reference sequence). The CDR3 contains 12 residues. The CDR3 loop is CASSTRDYGYTF. The CDR3, as DNA: TGTGCCAGTAGTACCCGGGACTATGGCTACACCTTC.

V and J are TRBV18 and TRBJ2-1; D might be TRBD2 (6 bases). V lost 3 bases and J lost 0, with 9 bases in between. This CDR3 comprises 15 residues. CDR1 and CDR2 (germline): KGHSH, LQKENI. Written as DNA, the CDR3 is TGTGCCAGCTCACCTCGGGGGAGCTCCTACAATGAGCAGTTCTTC. Amino acids: CASSPRGSSYNEQFF.

The rearrangement uses TRBV4-1 and TRBJ2-1; 14 bases align to TRBD2. This CDR3 region has 17 residues. Germline CDR1 and CDR2: MGHRA and YSYEKL. The junction had 3 bases not matched to a gene; V was cut back by 0 bases and J by 5 bases. The CDR3 region has the DNA TGCGCCAGCAGCCAAGAGGGACTAGCGGGGGCACACAATGAGCAGTTCTTC. Translated: CASSQEGLAGAHNEQFF.

The genes are TRBV18 and TRBJ1-3, with a possible D match to TRBD1 (6 bases). Germline V gene lookup returns CDR1 KGHSH and CDR2 LQKENI. The length of the CDR3 is 15 residues. V was shortened by 2 bases and J by 0 bases, with 8 bases between the two germline ends. The CDR3 reads CASSPVGASGNTIYF. CDR3 nucleotide sequence: TGTGCCAGCTCACCAGTGGGGGCCTCTGGAAACACCATATATTTT.

This CDR3 reads CARSLRARGGTGELFF. The DNA for the CDR3 is TGTGCCAGAAGCTTGAGGGCGCGGGGGGGCACCGGGGAGCTGTTTTTT. The chain combines TRBV7-5 with TRBJ2-2; the table's D call, TRBD2, was not checked against the DNA. TRBV7-5 is classified as a pseudogene. The CDR3 is 16 amino acids.

The rearrangement links TRBV27 to TRBJ2-5, with D perhaps matching TRBD1 (6 bases). This CDR3 region has 17 residues. From germline, CDR1 is MNHEY and CDR2 SMNVEV (reference sequence). V lost 6 bases, J lost 1 base, and 21 bases lay in between. The CDR3 DNA is TGTGCCAGCAGGCCCGACAGGAGTAACTCCTTCCAAGAGACCCAGTACTTC. As protein: CASRPDRSNSFQETQYF.

This chain uses TRBV6-4 with TRBJ2-2; TRBD2 is a possible D gene (6 bases). Trimming shortened V by 6 bases and J by 0 bases, and 20 bases separated the two germline ends. The CDR3 length is 18 residues. From germline, CDR1 is MRHNA and CDR2 SNTAGT. CDR3 residues: CASRTGTPTYSNTGELFF. DNA of the CDR3: TGTGCCAGCAGGACCGGGACTCCTACATACTCGAACACCGGGGAGCTGTTTTTT.

Concerning this clone itself: The sample contains more than one DNA sequence encoding this CDR3. The chain carries TRBV5-1 and TRBJ2-3; tentative D call: TRBD1 (6 bases). The length of the CDR3 is 13 residues. V lost 2 bases, J lost 3 bases, and 7 bases lay in between. Looked up from germline, CDR1 is SGHRS and CDR2 is YFSETQ. In DNA form, the CDR3 reads TGCGCCAGCAGCTTACAGGGAACAGATACGCAGTATTTT. Translation: CASSLQGTDTQYF. The full variable domain, with the rest looked up from reference TRBV5-1 and TRBJ2-3, is KAGVTQTPRYLIKTRGQQVTLSCSPISGHRSVSWYQQTPGQGLQFLFEYFSETQRNKGNFPGRFSGRQFSNSRSEMNVSTLELGDSALYLCASSLQGTDTQYFGPGTRLTVL.

V is TRBV2 and J is TRBJ1-2, with TRBD1 as a possible D gene (5 bases). V was trimmed by 2 bases and J by 4 bases, leaving 14 bases between them. This CDR3 contains 15 residues. Germline V gene data show CDR1 as SNHLY and CDR2 as FYNNEI. Here the CDR3 reads CASSEQQSGGYGYTF. CDR3 DNA sequence: TGTGCCAGCAGTGAACAACAATCCGGGGGCTATGGCTACACCTTC.